The rows below give T cell receptor beta chains drawn from one sample of a study of blood T cell repertoires in COVID-19. Repertoires were generated with immunoSEQ multiplex PCR, while TCRdb's copy carries only in-frame clones and drops some. The sample gives about 260,000 clones, 88% of which show up once; roughly 3.9% is in the top ten. Sequences were obtained from peripheral blood. The receptors here all came from a man in his sixties who had recovered from COVID-19. The CDR3 runs from the conserved cysteine through the conserved F or W. D genes are given only for firm matches. Only part of the rows carry a size: once, few, many, or a class if the clone is expanded.

D: -; length: 13; J: TRBJ1-2; size: once; V: TRBV27; DNA: TGTGCCAGCAGTTTCCCCGGGTTCTATGGCTACACCTTC; CDR3: CASSFPGFYGYTF
D: TRBD1; length: 16; J: TRBJ1-5; size: few; V: TRBV4-1; DNA: TGCGCCAGCAGCCAGAGGACAGGGAATAGCAATCAGCCCCAGCATTTT; CDR3: CASSQRTGNSNQPQHF
D: -; length: 18; J: TRBJ2-2; size: once; V: TRBV9; DNA: TGTGCCAGCACCTACCCCAAAGAGGCAGCAGTTTCGCCCGGGGAGCTGTTTTTT; CDR3: CASTYPKEAAVSPGELFF
D: -; length: 15; J: TRBJ2-5; size: few; V: TRBV6-1; DNA: TGTGCCAGCAGTGAAGCACACAGGGCCCTCGAGACCCAGTACTTC; CDR3: CASSEAHRALETQYF
D: TRBD1; length: 16; J: TRBJ2-2; size: -; V: TRBV6-5; DNA: TGTGCCAGCAGTTGGGCAGGGACAGGGGGCACCGGGGAGCTGTTTTTT; CDR3: CASSWAGTGGTGELFF
D: TRBD1; length: 17; J: TRBJ1-3; size: -; V: TRBV9; DNA: TGTGCCAGCAGCGTAGAGGGACAGGGCTATATTGGAAACACCATATATTTT; CDR3: CASSVEGQGYIGNTIYF
D: -; length: 12; J: TRBJ2-7; size: -; V: TRBV5-1; DNA: TGCGCCAGCAGCGTAAACGGGTACGAGCAGTACTTC; CDR3: CASSVNGYEQYF
D: -; length: 14; J: TRBJ1-1; size: few; V: TRBV7-9; DNA: TGTGCCAGCAGCTATGGACAGATGAACACTGAAGCTTTCTTT; CDR3: CASSYGQMNTEAFF
D: TRBD2; length: 16; J: TRBJ2-1; size: once; V: TRBV7-3; DNA: TGTGCCAGCAGCTTGTACGGGACTAGCGGTAACAATGAGCAGTTCTTC; CDR3: CASSLYGTSGNNEQFF
D: TRBD1; length: 15; J: TRBJ2-3; size: -; V: TRBV6-5; DNA: TGTGCCAGCAACCTAGGGAGTACAGGGGACGATACGCAGTATTTT; CDR3: CASNLGSTGDDTQYF
D: -; length: 16; J: TRBJ2-1; size: -; V: TRBV5-8; DNA: TGTGCCAGCAGCTTGGCCCAGGGGATATTCTACAATGAGCAGTTCTTC; CDR3: CASSLAQGIFYNEQFF
D: -; length: 15; J: TRBJ2-2; size: -; V: TRBV5-1; DNA: TGCGCCAGCAGCCGCCTCGCGGGTGACACCGGGGAGCTGTTTTTT; CDR3: CASSRLAGDTGELFF
D: TRBD2; length: 16; J: TRBJ2-7; size: -; V: TRBV6-5; DNA: TGTGCCAGCAGTTACTCCGGGGGGTCTAACTCCTACGAGCAGTACTTC; CDR3: CASSYSGGSNSYEQYF
D: TRBD2; length: 16; J: TRBJ2-5; size: -; V: TRBV9; DNA: TGTGCCAGCAGCGTAGGCCTAGCGGGGGGGCCTGAGACCCAGTACTTC; CDR3: CASSVGLAGGPETQYF
D: TRBD1; length: 13; J: TRBJ2-7; size: -; V: TRBV2; DNA: TGTGCCAGCAGTCGGGACAGGGGAGGCGAGCAGTACTTC; CDR3: CASSRDRGGEQYF
D: TRBD1; length: 15; J: TRBJ1-4; size: -; V: TRBV19; DNA: TGTGCCAGTAGTACCTCAGGGACAGCCGGTGAAAAACTGTTTTTT; CDR3: CASSTSGTAGEKLFF
D: -; length: 17; J: TRBJ1-4; size: -; V: TRBV7-9; DNA: TGTGCCAGCACCACCAAGATGGGGGGGCGGCCTAATGAAAAACTGTTTTTT; CDR3: CASTTKMGGRPNEKLFF
D: TRBD2; length: 16; J: TRBJ2-7; size: -; V: TRBV3-1/TRBV3-2; DNA: TGTGCCAGCAGCCAAGAAGTAGCGGGGGTTGCCTACGAGCAGTACTTC; CDR3: CASSQEVAGVAYEQYF
D: -; length: 15; J: TRBJ1-5; size: -; V: TRBV6-5; DNA: TGTGCCAGCAGAAAGACAACCCCGCAGGATCAGCCCCAGCATTTT; CDR3: CASRKTTPQDQPQHF
D: TRBD1; length: 14; J: TRBJ2-7; size: -; V: TRBV5-1; DNA: TGCGCCAGCAGCCCCACAGGGGAGCCCTACGAGCAGTACTTC; CDR3: CASSPTGEPYEQYF
D: -; length: 15; J: TRBJ2-1; size: -; V: TRBV19; DNA: TGTGCCAGTAACAAAGACAGACGAATAGAGGATGAGCAGTTCTTC; CDR3: CASNKDRRIEDEQFF
D: TRBD2; length: 16; J: TRBJ2-2; size: once; V: TRBV5-6; DNA: TGTGCCAGCAGCCGACGCGGGGGAGTCGGGGTCGGGGAGCTGTTTTTT; CDR3: CASSRRGGVGVGELFF
D: TRBD1; length: 14; J: TRBJ1-5; size: -; V: TRBV27; DNA: TGTGCCAGCAGTTTTCAGGGGGCGCTTCAGCCCCAGCATTTT; CDR3: CASSFQGALQPQHF
D: -; length: 14; J: TRBJ2-7; size: -; V: TRBV18; DNA: TGTGCCAGCTCACCAGACAGGAGGTACGACGAGCAGTACTTC; CDR3: CASSPDRRYDEQYF
D: -; length: 14; J: TRBJ2-7; size: once; V: TRBV7-8; DNA: TGTGCCAGCAGCTTAGGAGACCCGGGATACGAGCAGTACTTC; CDR3: CASSLGDPGYEQYF
D: TRBD1; length: 16; J: TRBJ2-3; size: -; V: TRBV9; DNA: TGTGCCAGCAGCTATGGGACAGGGGCCTTAGGGGGTACGCAGTATTTT; CDR3: CASSYGTGALGGTQYF
D: TRBD1; length: 17; J: TRBJ2-7; size: -; V: TRBV7-2; DNA: TGTGCCAGCAGCCTACATGCCGGGACAGGGGGCTCCTACGAGCAGTACTTC; CDR3: CASSLHAGTGGSYEQYF
D: TRBD2; length: 15; J: TRBJ2-3; size: -; V: TRBV6-2/TRBV6-3; DNA: TGTGCCAGCAGCAACGGGGGGACGACCACAGATACGCAGTATTTT; CDR3: CASSNGGTTTDTQYF
D: TRBD1; length: 17; J: TRBJ2-6; size: -; V: TRBV4-1; DNA: TGCGCCAGCAGCCAAGTTTACAGGGGCACTGGGGCCAACGTCCTGACTTTC; CDR3: CASSQVYRGTGANVLTF
D: -; length: 14; J: TRBJ1-5; size: -; V: TRBV28; DNA: TGTGCCAGCAGTTTACAGTCCGGCAATCAGCCCCAGCATTTT; CDR3: CASSLQSGNQPQHF
D: TRBD1; length: 16; J: TRBJ1-1; size: -; V: TRBV9; DNA: TGTGCCAGCAGCGCACCGGGACAGGGGCCGAACACTGAAGCTTTCTTT; CDR3: CASSAPGQGPNTEAFF
D: TRBD1; length: 14; J: TRBJ1-4; size: -; V: TRBV5-1; DNA: TGCGCCAGCAGCACCAGGGGGCCAGATGAAAAACTGTTTTTT; CDR3: CASSTRGPDEKLFF